This TCR beta chain is drawn from a study of neurological immune-mediated disorders. The CDR3 is made up of 15 amino acids. Losses at the gene ends were 6 bases for V and 4 bases for J; bases not matched to a gene: 8. Per the germline V gene, CDR1 is SEHNR and CDR2 is FQNEAQ (reference sequence). 5'RACE with 10-nucleotide random UMIs generated the cDNA. Per sequencing run, 15-18 subjects together gave over 170 million TCR-beta sequences. TCRdb re-derived calls from the 5' RACE reads in MiXCR, one entry per CDR3 protein. The sample records roughly 100,000 distinct CDR3 sequences, 11% being singletons. Regarding time point: longitudinal time-point 3. Whole-study results and caveats: Multiple sclerosis patients had less TCR clonal expansion than even healthy controls, unlike HTLV-1-associated myelopathy.

A word on this clonotype: Its antigen is not known.

The sequenced sample consisted of PBMCs. J is TRBJ2-7 and V is TRBV7-9; 11 nucleotides match TRBD1. This sequence was found in a female donor with HTLV-1-associated myelopathy (HAM/TSP). CDR3 residues: CASSPGQGASYEQYF. The CDR3 nucleotides read TGTGCCAGCAGTCCCGGACAGGGGGCATCTTACGAGCAGTACTTC.